These T cell receptor beta chains were read from a single sample in a study of memory CD4+ T cells and cytomegalovirus serostatus. The table came from immunoSEQ multiplex PCR; TCRdb's copy has only in-frame clones and leaves some out. Of nearly 60,000 clones listed, roughly 77% are singletons. Sample: memory CD4+ T cells from blood. These receptors all come from an adult in good health and CMV-seronegative. The CDR3 runs from the conserved cysteine through the conserved F or W. Fields, in order: D gene, clone size, J gene, V gene, CDR3 DNA, CDR3 protein. The D gene is left open where the match is weak. Clone size is shown for a subset of rows, as once, few, many or a class of expanded clone.

.,.,TRBJ2-1,TRBV5-1,TGCGCCAGCAGCACAGACAGGGAGCAGTTCTTC,CASSTDREQFF
.,once,TRBJ2-7,TRBV7-9,TGTGCCAGCAGCTTGGGTCTAGCGGCCCAGGGGAAAGAGCAGTACTTC,CASSLGLAAQGKEQYF
.,.,TRBJ1-3,TRBV2,TGTGCCAGCAGTGACATCGGGCGGCGCTCTGGAAACACCATATATTTT,CASSDIGRRSGNTIYF
.,.,TRBJ2-7,TRBV6-6,TGTGCCAGCACCCGAGGAGAGAGCTACGAGCAGTACTTC,CASTRGESYEQYF
.,.,TRBJ1-5,TRBV19,TGTGCCAGTAGTCATACAGGGTTGGATCAGCCCCAGCATTTT,CASSHTGLDQPQHF
TRBD2,.,TRBJ2-1,TRBV2,TGTGCCAGCAGTGGGTGGCTAGCGGGAGCGGGTGAGCAGTTCTTC,CASSGWLAGAGEQFF
TRBD2,once,TRBJ2-4,TRBV4-3,TGCGCCAGCAGCCAAGAAGGGGCTAGCGGGACTCCGAACAAAAACATTCAGTACTTC,CASSQEGASGTPNKNIQYF
.,.,TRBJ1-2,TRBV27,TGTGCCAGCAGTTTTCGCGACGGGAGTGGCTACACCTTC,CASSFRDGSGYTF
.,once,TRBJ2-3,TRBV6-1,TGTGCCAGCGGAGGGAGCCGCGGAGATACGCAGTATTTT,CASGGSRGDTQYF
TRBD2,few,TRBJ2-2,TRBV28,TGTGCCAGCAGTTTCGCAGCGGGAAGGGCCGGGGAGCTGTTTTTT,CASSFAAGRAGELFF
.,.,TRBJ1-4,TRBV21-1,TGTGCCAGCAGCAAAGTGTCTGACCTACCGGGACAGGGGGCTAGGGAAAAACTGTTTTTT,CASSKVSDLPGQGAREKLFF
TRBD1,.,TRBJ2-2,TRBV7-9,TGTGCCAGCAGCTGGACAGGGGGGAACACCGGGGAGCTGTTTTTT,CASSWTGGNTGELFF
TRBD2,.,TRBJ2-7,TRBV4-1,TGCGCCAGCAGCTCCCCACTAGCGGCGGACTACGAGCAGTACTTC,CASSSPLAADYEQYF
.,once,TRBJ1-5,TRBV23-1,TGCGCCAGCAGCCCGATAATTGAGCTATATCAGCCCCAGCATTTT,CASSPIIELYQPQHF
.,.,TRBJ1-1,TRBV27,TGTGCCAGCAGTTTATTTAGGGCAGCCACGGTGAACACTGAAGCTTTCTTT,CASSLFRAATVNTEAFF
.,.,TRBJ1-4,TRBV9,TGTGCCAGCAGCAAGAGGGGCCTTCCGGGGGAAAAACTGTTTTTT,CASSKRGLPGEKLFF
.,.,TRBJ2-1,TRBV2,TGTGCCAGCGGTAGAGGGGGGGCCGGGACTAATGAGCAGTTCTTC,CASGRGGAGTNEQFF
TRBD1,.,TRBJ2-7,TRBV27,TGTGCCAGCAGTCGCGGACAGGTAAAGACCTACGAGCAGTACTTC,CASSRGQVKTYEQYF
.,.,TRBJ1-1,TRBV4-1,TGCGCCAGCAGCCAAGATGGGATAGCTGAAGCTTTCTTT,CASSQDGIAEAFF
.,once,TRBJ1-2,TRBV5-8,TGTGCCAGCAGCTTGGAGGCCAGGCATCCGGGGGGCTACACCTTC,CASSLEARHPGGYTF
.,once,TRBJ1-2,TRBV29-1,TGCAGCGTTGGGGGAAACTATGGCTACACCTTC,CSVGGNYGYTF
.,.,TRBJ2-7,TRBV25-1,TGTGCCAGCAGTGATCCGGGGCGACCCTACGAGCAGTACTTC,CASSDPGRPYEQYF
.,once,TRBJ2-1,TRBV5-1,TGCGCCAGCAGCAAAGGGACTCCGGCGATAGAGCAGTTCTTC,CASSKGTPAIEQFF
.,.,TRBJ1-1,TRBV18,TGTGCCAGCTCACCCGAGGGTCAGAACACTGAAGCTTTCTTT,CASSPEGQNTEAFF
.,.,TRBJ1-5,TRBV30,TGTGCCTGGAGTACAGGGATCAATCAGCCCCAGCATTTT,CAWSTGINQPQHF
TRBD1,.,TRBJ1-4,TRBV5-5,TGTGCCAGCAGTAGTCCGGGACAGGGGAGCGAAAAACTGTTTTTT,CASSSPGQGSEKLFF
.,few,TRBJ1-1,TRBV2,TGTGCCAGCAGTTTCGACAGCAACACTGAAGCTTTCTTT,CASSFDSNTEAFF
.,.,TRBJ1-4,TRBV6-7,TGTGCCAGCAGTCGGCAAGCAACTAATGAAAAACTGTTTTTT,CASSRQATNEKLFF
.,.,TRBJ2-1,TRBV9,TGTGCCAGCAGCGTTCAAGCGGGCCGCTCCTACAATGAGCAGTTCTTC,CASSVQAGRSYNEQFF
TRBD1,.,TRBJ2-7,TRBV28,TGTGCCAGCTCGTACGGGACAGGGGGTGGCGAGCAGTACTTC,CASSYGTGGGEQYF
.,.,TRBJ2-7,TRBV18,TGTGCCAGCTCACCTCGATCAGGGATAGATGGCGAGCAGTACTTC,CASSPRSGIDGEQYF
TRBD2,.,TRBJ2-1,TRBV30,TGTGCCTGGAGTGTTACTAGCGGGAGGATCAATGAGCAGTTCTTC,CAWSVTSGRINEQFF
.,.,TRBJ1-2,TRBV18,TGTGCCAGCTCACCGACAACTAGAGCTCGGACAGATGGCTACACCTTC,CASSPTTRARTDGYTF
.,few,TRBJ2-7,TRBV20-1,TGCAGTGCTAGAGAAAACAGGGAGCAGTACTTC,CSARENREQYF
.,.,TRBJ2-2,TRBV18,TGTGCCAGCTCACCACCATATACCCAGAACACCGGGGAGCTGTTTTTT,CASSPPYTQNTGELFF
TRBD2,.,TRBJ2-1,TRBV7-3,TGTGCCAGCAGCTTAGGGACTAGTATCGATGAGCAGTTCTTC,CASSLGTSIDEQFF
.,.,TRBJ2-5,TRBV5-8,TGTGCCAGCAGCTTGGGGACAGAGCAAGAGACCCAGTACTTC,CASSLGTEQETQYF
.,.,TRBJ2-1,TRBV29-1,TGCAGCGCCGTTGCGGGGACGCGGTACAATGAGCAGTTCTTC,CSAVAGTRYNEQFF
TRBD1,.,TRBJ1-4,TRBV28,TGTGCCAGCAATGATGGAGGGGACAGGGGGGGTATGTTTTTT,CASNDGGDRGGMFF
.,few,TRBJ2-7,TRBV25-1,TGTGCCAGCAGTGATCGTACCGGGCTTATAGGGGCCGAGCAGTACTTC,CASSDRTGLIGAEQYF
.,once,TRBJ2-4,TRBV7-2,TGTGCCAGCAGCTTACTATTAACAGACAAAAACATTCAGTACTTC,CASSLLLTDKNIQYF
.,.,TRBJ1-1,TRBV5-6,TGTGCCAGCAGCCGGGGGGGAGGCACTGAAGCTTTCTTT,CASSRGGGTEAFF
TRBD1,.,TRBJ2-4,TRBV5-6,TGTGCCAGCAGCTTGGCGACAGGGTTTGCCAAAAACATTCAGTACTTC,CASSLATGFAKNIQYF
TRBD2,.,TRBJ2-3,TRBV4-3,TGCGCCAGCAGCCATTTAGCGGGAGACACAGATACGCAGTATTTT,CASSHLAGDTDTQYF